The next 9 T cell receptor beta chains were all read from a single sample in a study of T cell repertoires in cytomegalovirus infection. TCRdb independently ran MiXCR on the reads; one entry per CDR3 protein. The table has under 350,000 distinct CDR3 sequences, roughly 21% seen once. These receptors' targets are unknown. Sequenced here: cultured PBMCs, sampled from culture after CMV antigen stimulation. Receptors originate from a human donor in good health (CMV status not recorded). Some clones in this sample may be carry-over from other donors' samples.

This clonotype has only a few counts. The chain has TRBV7-2 and TRBJ2-5, with D possibly TRBD1 on 6 matching bases. Trimming stripped 5 bases from V and 4 bases from J, with 8 bases between. This CDR3 spans 12 amino acids. CDR1 is SGHTA and CDR2 is FQGNSA in the germline V gene. CDR3 residues: CASSVQGETQYF. In DNA form, the CDR3 reads TGTGCCAGCAGCGTACAGGGAGAGACCCAGTACTTC.

At least ten counts were recorded for this clonotype. The rearrangement links TRBV7-2 to TRBJ2-3; possible D gene TRBD2, 6 bases. Germline assignment: CDR1 SGHTA and CDR2 FQGNSA. This CDR3 contains 14 residues. With 5 bases removed from V and 2 bases from J, the gap between germline ends came to 11 bases. CDR3 in DNA: TGTGCCAGCAGCCCAGGGACTCCCACAGATACGCAGTATTTT. As protein: CASSPGTPTDTQYF. Complete variable domain (other parts from reference TRBV7-2 and TRBJ2-3): GAGVSQSPSNKVTEKGKDVELRCDPISGHTALYWYRQSLGQGLEFLIYFQGNSAPDKSGLPSDRFSAERTGGSVSTLTIQRTQQEDSAVYLCASSPGTPTDTQYFGPGTRLTVL.

In this sample, this clonotype turned up many times. The rearrangement joins TRBV7-2 to TRBJ2-2; unclear D gene. Germline lookup yields CDR1 SGHTA and CDR2 FQGNSA. Between the trimmed V and J ends, which lost 9 bases and 4 bases, there was a span of 6 bases. The CDR3 spans 11 residues. CDR3 sequence (DNA): TGTGCCAGTTCAGCCACCGGGGAGCTGTTTTTT. Residues: CASSATGELFF.

This clonotype was observed at least ten times. This chain uses TRBV7-2 with TRBJ2-1, with D perhaps matching TRBD2 (5 bases). CDR3 length: 17 amino acids. Trimming took off 2 bases at V and 0 bases at J, with 14 bases between the two ends. Germline CDR1 is SGHTA and CDR2 is FQGNSA. The CDR3 sequence: CASSLLYDYLSYNEQFF. CDR3 nucleotide sequence: TGTGCCAGCAGCTTACTCTATGACTACCTCTCCTACAATGAGCAGTTCTTC. Combining the CDR3 with reference TRBV7-2 and TRBJ2-1 gives the whole variable domain GAGVSQSPSNKVTEKGKDVELRCDPISGHTALYWYRQSLGQGLEFLIYFQGNSAPDKSGLPSDRFSAERTGGSVSTLTIQRTQQEDSAVYLCASSLLYDYLSYNEQFFGPGTRLTVL.

The chain employs TRBV19 and TRBJ1-2, with unresolved D. CDR3 length equals 11 residues. Germline CDR1 is LNHDA and CDR2 is SQIVND (reference sequence). V lost 5 bases, J lost 7 bases, and 8 bases lay in between. CDR3 in amino acids: CASSGGGGYTF. The CDR3 DNA sequence: TGTGCCAGTAGTGGCGGTGGTGGCTACACCTTC.

The J gene is TRBJ2-1, the V gene TRBV7-2; either TRBD1 or TRBD2 may supply D (5 bases each). This CDR3 contains 17 residues. The germline V gene encodes CDR1 SGHTA and CDR2 FQGNSA. V shed 1 base and J shed 4 bases, with 17 bases lying between them. The CDR3 spells CASSLVFGKWGYNEQFF. The CDR3 DNA sequence: TGTGCCAGCAGCTTAGTCTTCGGAAAGTGGGGGTACAATGAGCAGTTCTTC.

The gene calls are TRBV7-9 and TRBJ2-1; D is unclear. CDR3 length: 15 amino acids. V lost 2 bases and J 0 bases, leaving 8 bases between the germline ends. The germline V gene encodes CDR1 SEHNR and CDR2 FQNEAQ (reference sequence). For the CDR3, the DNA is TGTGCCAGCAGCTTACGGTACGGCTCCTACAATGAGCAGTTCTTC. This translates into CASSLRYGSYNEQFF.

The chain links TRBV30 to TRBJ2-2, with TRBD1 as a possible D gene (6 bases). Germline V gives CDR1 GTSNPN, CDR2 SVGIG (reference sequence). V dropped 6 bases and J dropped 6 bases, with 14 bases sitting between them. The CDR3 extends over 13 amino acids. CDR3 coding DNA: TGTGCCTGCCGACTGGACAGTCCCGGGGAGCTGTTTTTT. It specifies CACRLDSPGELFF.

V and J are TRBV20-1 and TRBJ1-2, with D perhaps TRBD1 (5 bases). Germline loops: CDR1 DFQATT, CDR2 SNEGSKA (reference sequence). This CDR3 has 14 residues. The V end lost 0 bases, the J end lost 3 bases, and 11 bases lay between the germline ends. The CDR3 nucleotides are TGCAGTGCTAGAGAGTTCGGGGCAGACTATGGCTACACCTTC. Translating it yields CSAREFGADYGYTF.